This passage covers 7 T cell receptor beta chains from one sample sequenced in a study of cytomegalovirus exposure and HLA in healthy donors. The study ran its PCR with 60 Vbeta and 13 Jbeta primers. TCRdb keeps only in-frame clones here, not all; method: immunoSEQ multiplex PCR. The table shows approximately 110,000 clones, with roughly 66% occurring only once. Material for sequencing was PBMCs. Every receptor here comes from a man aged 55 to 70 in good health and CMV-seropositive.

The CDR3 loop is CAWSRGRGRDEQYF. For the CDR3, the DNA is TGTGCCTGGAGCAGGGGCAGGGGGCGCGACGAGCAGTACTTC. This sequence joins TRBV30 and TRBJ2-7, with TRBD1 identical over 8 bases. The CDR3 is 14 amino acids. In germline, CDR1 is GTSNPN, CDR2 SVGIG (reference sequence). Trimming at V came to 3 bases and at J to 5 bases, leaving 9 bases not matched to a gene. Complete variable domain (other parts from reference TRBV30 and TRBJ2-7): SQTIHQWPATLVQPVGSPLSLECTVEGTSNPNLYWYRQAAGRGLQLLFYSVGIGQISSEVPQNLSASRPQDRQFILSSKKLLLSDSGFYLCAWSRGRGRDEQYFGPGTRLTVT.

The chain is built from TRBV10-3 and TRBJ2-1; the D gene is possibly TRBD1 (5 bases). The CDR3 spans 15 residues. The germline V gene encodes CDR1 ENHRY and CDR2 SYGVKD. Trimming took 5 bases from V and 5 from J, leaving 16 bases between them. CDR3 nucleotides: TGTGCCATCAGTACTCCTACAGGTCCAGACAATGAGCAGTTCTTC. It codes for CAISTPTGPDNEQFF.

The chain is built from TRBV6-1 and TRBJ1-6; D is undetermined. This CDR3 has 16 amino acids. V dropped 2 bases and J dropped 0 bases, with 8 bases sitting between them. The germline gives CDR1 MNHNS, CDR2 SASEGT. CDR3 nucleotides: TGTGCCAGCAGTGAATGGCGGGGCTCCTATAATTCACCCCTCCACTTT. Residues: CASSEWRGSYNSPLHF.

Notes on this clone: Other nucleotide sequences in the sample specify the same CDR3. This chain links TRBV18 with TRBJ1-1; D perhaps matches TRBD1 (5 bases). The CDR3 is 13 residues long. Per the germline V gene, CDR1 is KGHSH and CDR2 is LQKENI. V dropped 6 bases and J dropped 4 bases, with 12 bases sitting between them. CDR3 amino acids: CASSPIRGTEAFF. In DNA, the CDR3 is TGTGCCAGCTCGCCGATTAGGGGCACTGAAGCTTTCTTT.

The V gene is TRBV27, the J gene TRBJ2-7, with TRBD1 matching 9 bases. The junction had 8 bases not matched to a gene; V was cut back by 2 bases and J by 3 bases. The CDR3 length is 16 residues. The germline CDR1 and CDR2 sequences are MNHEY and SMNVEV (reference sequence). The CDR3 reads CASSLGPGQGIYEQYF. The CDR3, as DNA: TGTGCCAGCAGTTTAGGCCCGGGACAGGGCATCTACGAGCAGTACTTC.

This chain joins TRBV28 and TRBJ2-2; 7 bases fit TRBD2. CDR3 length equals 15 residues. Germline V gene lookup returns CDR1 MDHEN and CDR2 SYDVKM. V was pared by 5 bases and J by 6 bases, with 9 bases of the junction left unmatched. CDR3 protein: CASSLLRDYSGELFF. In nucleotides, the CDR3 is TGTGCCAGCAGTCTACTCCGGGACTATTCCGGGGAGCTGTTTTTT.

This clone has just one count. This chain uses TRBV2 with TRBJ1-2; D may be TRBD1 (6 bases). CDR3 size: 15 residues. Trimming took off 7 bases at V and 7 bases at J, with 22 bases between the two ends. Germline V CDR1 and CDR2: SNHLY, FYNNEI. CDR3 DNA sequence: TGTGCCAGCACCGGGTTGAGGGGGGGGCGGGTTGGCTACACCTTC. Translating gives CASTGLRGGRVGYTF.